This T cell receptor (beta chain) was sequenced for a study of blood T cell repertoires in COVID-19. Study as a whole: The origin of the acute and convalescent COVID-19 samples was the United States, Italy and Spain. In each case, the material was cDNA or gDNA derived from T cells, B-cell-depleted T cells, or PBMCs.

The CDR3 spans 13 residues. V was shortened by 7 bases and J by 0 bases, with 9 bases between the two germline ends. In the authors' workflow: Estimated nucleated cell counts came from reference gene primer amplification. Repertoires were generated with immunoSEQ multiplex PCR, while TCRdb's copy carries only in-frame clones and drops some. Clonal size and the V and J genes are those of that table, whereas D and trimming came from the DNA. In the table there are over 150,000 clones, almost 85% of which are singletons. The origin of this receptor is a man aged 18-30 years with active or convalescent COVID-19. Specimen: peripheral blood. The V call is TRBV12-3 or TRBV12-4, the J call TRBJ1-1, with unresolved D. CDR3 sequence: CASTMAMNTEAFF. The CDR3 DNA reads as TGTGCCAGCACCATGGCAATGAACACTGAAGCTTTCTTT.